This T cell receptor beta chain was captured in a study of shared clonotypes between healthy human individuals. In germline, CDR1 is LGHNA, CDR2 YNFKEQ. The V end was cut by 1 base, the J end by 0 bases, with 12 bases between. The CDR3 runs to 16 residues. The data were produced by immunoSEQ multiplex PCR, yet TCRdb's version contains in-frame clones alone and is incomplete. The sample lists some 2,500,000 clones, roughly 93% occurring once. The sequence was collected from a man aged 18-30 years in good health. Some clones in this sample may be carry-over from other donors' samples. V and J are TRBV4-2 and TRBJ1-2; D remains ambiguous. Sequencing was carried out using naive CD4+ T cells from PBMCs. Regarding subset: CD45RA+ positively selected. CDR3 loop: CASSQAGGSPNYGYTF. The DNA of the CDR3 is TGTGCCAGCAGCCAAGCAGGAGGCAGCCCTAACTATGGCTACACCTTC.